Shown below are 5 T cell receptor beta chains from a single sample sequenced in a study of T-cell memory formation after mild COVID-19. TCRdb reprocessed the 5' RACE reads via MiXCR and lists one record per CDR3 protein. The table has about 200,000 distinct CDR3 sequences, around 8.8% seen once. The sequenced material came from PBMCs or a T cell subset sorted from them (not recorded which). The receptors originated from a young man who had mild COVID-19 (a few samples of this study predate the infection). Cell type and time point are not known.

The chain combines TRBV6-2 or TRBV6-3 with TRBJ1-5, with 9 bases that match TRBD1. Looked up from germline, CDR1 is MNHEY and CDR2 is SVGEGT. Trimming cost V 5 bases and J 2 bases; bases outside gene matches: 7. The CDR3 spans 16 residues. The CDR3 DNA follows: TGTGCCAGCAGTGCCTCAGACAGGGGGGGCAATCAGCCCCAGCATTTT. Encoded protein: CASSASDRGGNQPQHF.

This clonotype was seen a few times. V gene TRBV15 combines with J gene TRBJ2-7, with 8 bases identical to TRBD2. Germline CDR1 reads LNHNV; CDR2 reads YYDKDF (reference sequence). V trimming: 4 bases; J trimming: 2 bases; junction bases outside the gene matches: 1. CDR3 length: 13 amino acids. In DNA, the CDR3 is TGTGCCACCAGCATGGGACTAGCCTACGAGCAGTACTTC. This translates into CATSMGLAYEQYF.

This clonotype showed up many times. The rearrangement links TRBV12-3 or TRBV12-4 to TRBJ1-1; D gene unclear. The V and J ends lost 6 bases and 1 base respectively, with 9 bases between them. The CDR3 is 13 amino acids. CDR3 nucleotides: TGTGCCAGCAGGACCTCAGGGAACACTGAAGCTTTCTTT. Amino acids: CASRTSGNTEAFF.

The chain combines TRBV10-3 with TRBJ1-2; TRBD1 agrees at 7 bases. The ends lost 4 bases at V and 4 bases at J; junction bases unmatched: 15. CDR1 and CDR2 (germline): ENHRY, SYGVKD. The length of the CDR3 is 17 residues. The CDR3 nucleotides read TGTGCCATCAGTGTCAGCCGGGACAGAGGAGCCCTCTATGGCTACACCTTC. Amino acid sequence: CAISVSRDRGALYGYTF.

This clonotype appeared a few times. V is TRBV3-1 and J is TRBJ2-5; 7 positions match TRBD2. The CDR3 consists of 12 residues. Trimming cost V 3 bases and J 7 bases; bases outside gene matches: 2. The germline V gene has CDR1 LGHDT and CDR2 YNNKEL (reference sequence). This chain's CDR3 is CASSQGEGTQYF. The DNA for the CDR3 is TGTGCCAGCAGCCAGGGGGAGGGGACCCAGTACTTC.